The 24 T cell receptor beta chains given below trace back to one sample, sequenced in a study of naive and memory T cell subsets. An equimolar mix of two oligonucleotides served as the beta constant-region primer for TRBC1 and TRBC2. From the UMI-ligation and nested PCR reads, TCRdb called clonotypes with MiXCR, one entry per CDR3 protein. This sample has 120,000 to 150,000 distinct CDR3 sequences, with about 17% found just once. Sequences were obtained from naive CD4+ T cells from blood. These receptors were taken from a human donor in good health.

The chain carries TRBV19 and TRBJ1-1; D is perhaps TRBD1 (6 bases). Germline V gene sequence: CDR1 LNHDA, CDR2 SQIVND (reference sequence). The CDR3 length is 16 residues. Trimming shortened V by 2 bases and J by 0 bases, and 13 bases separated the two germline ends. Here the CDR3 reads CASSIRPGVVNTEAFF. CDR3 bases: TGTGCCAGTAGTATAAGGCCAGGGGTGGTGAACACTGAAGCTTTCTTT.

The chain recombines TRBV3-1 with TRBJ2-1, with D tentatively TRBD1 (6 bases). The CDR3 spans 17 residues. Between the trimmed V and J ends, which lost 1 base and 0 bases, there was a span of 13 bases. Germline V CDR1 and CDR2: LGHDT, YNNKEL (reference sequence). The CDR3 protein is CASSQGTGRSSYNEQFF. In DNA form, the CDR3 reads TGTGCCAGCAGCCAAGGAACAGGGCGAAGCTCCTACAATGAGCAGTTCTTC.

The chain is built from TRBV28 and TRBJ2-1; tentative D call: TRBD2 (6 bases). The CDR3 is made up of 13 amino acids. Germline V gives CDR1 MDHEN, CDR2 SYDVKM. V was clipped by 5 bases and J by 7 bases, with 12 bases between them. In DNA, the CDR3 is TGTGCCAGCAGTGGGACTCCTAAAAATGAGCAGTTCTTC. Encoded protein: CASSGTPKNEQFF.

The gene calls are TRBV5-1 and TRBJ2-2; 9 bases are shared with TRBD1. The J segment lost 1 base and the V segment lost 3 bases, leaving 1 base of the junction unmatched. Germline V gene sequence: CDR1 SGHRS, CDR2 YFSETQ. This CDR3 region has 15 residues. The CDR3 bases are TGCGCCAGCAGCTGGGGACAGGGGAACACCGGGGAGCTGTTTTTT. This gives the protein CASSWGQGNTGELFF.

The gene calls are TRBV20-1 and TRBJ1-1; 10 nucleotides align to TRBD1. V shed 6 bases, J shed 5 bases, and the junction held 12 bases outside the gene matches. CDR1 and CDR2 (germline): DFQATT, SNEGSKA (reference sequence). The CDR3 runs 15 residues. CDR3 loop: CSARDRGAGWTEAFF. The CDR3, as DNA: TGCAGTGCCAGGGACAGGGGCGCTGGGTGGACTGAAGCTTTCTTT.

The rearrangement links TRBV20-1 to TRBJ2-1; 15 bases agree with TRBD2. The CDR3 extends over 16 amino acids. V lost 2 bases and J lost 9; bases outside the gene matches: 8. CDR1 DFQATT and CDR2 SNEGSKA come from the germline V gene (reference sequence). CDR3 region: CSARPPGLAGGFEQFF. Here the CDR3 DNA reads TGCAGTGCTAGACCGCCGGGACTAGCGGGGGGCTTTGAGCAGTTCTTC.

Only a few counts were recorded for this clonotype. V gene TRBV27 combines with J gene TRBJ2-3; 10 bases fit TRBD2. Germline lookup yields CDR1 MNHEY and CDR2 SMNVEV (reference sequence). J was trimmed by 2 bases and V by 4 bases; bases with no gene match: 6. The CDR3 totals 16 residues. The CDR3 loop is CASSSRTSGDTDTQYF. The CDR3 region has the DNA TGTGCCAGCAGTTCTCGGACTAGCGGAGACACAGATACGCAGTATTTT.

In its sample, this clonotype was seen a few times. The chain couples TRBV20-1 to TRBJ2-3; no reliable D call. Germline CDR1 is DFQATT and CDR2 is SNEGSKA (reference sequence). The germline V and J ends were trimmed by 3 bases and 1 base, with 8 bases remaining between them. This CDR3 spans 13 amino acids. The CDR3 DNA reads as TGCAGTGCTAGGTTCGTGGGCACAGATACGCAGTATTTT. Translated, it gives CSARFVGTDTQYF.

This clonotype was detected a few times. V and J are TRBV27 and TRBJ2-1; 7 nucleotides align to TRBD2. The CDR3 has 16 amino acids. The ends lost 3 bases at V and 5 bases at J; junction bases unmatched: 10. Germline-derived CDR1 and CDR2 are MNHEY and SMNVEV (reference sequence). This CDR3 is CASSLRAGPINNEQFF. The DNA of the CDR3 is TGTGCCAGCAGTTTGAGAGCGGGACCTATAAACAATGAGCAGTTCTTC.

Many counts were recorded for this clonotype. The chain recombines TRBV10-3 with TRBJ2-5; the D is unclear. CDR3 length: 11 residues. The V gene's germline CDR1 is ENHRY and CDR2 SYGVKD. The V end lost 2 bases, the J end lost 4 bases, and 2 bases lay between the germline ends. The CDR3 DNA reads as TGTGCCATCAGTGAGCGAGAGACCCAGTACTTC. Amino acids: CAISERETQYF.

This clonotype showed up just a few times. V gene TRBV3-1 combines with J gene TRBJ1-6, with unresolved D. Trimming removed 4 bases from V and 7 bases from J, with 8 bases in between. Per germline, CDR1 LGHDT and CDR2 YNNKEL (reference sequence). The CDR3 is 13 residues long. In DNA form, the CDR3 reads TGTGCCAGCAGCCTACTTGGGAATTCACCCCTCCACTTT. Residues: CASSLLGNSPLHF.

V usage is TRBV5-1 and J usage is TRBJ2-7, with 14 bases that match TRBD2. The germline CDR1 and CDR2 sequences are SGHRS and YFSETQ. The CDR3 covers 15 residues. Unmatched junction bases numbered 6, after V lost 4 bases and J lost 6 bases. This CDR3 is CASSTTGLAGAEQYF. The CDR3 coding sequence is TGCGCCAGCAGCACTACGGGACTAGCGGGAGCCGAGCAGTACTTC.

The chain couples TRBV28 to TRBJ2-7, with 7 bases lining up with TRBD1. After removal of 5 bases from V and 3 bases from J, the junction contained 10 bases not matched to a gene. This CDR3 is 15 amino acids long. Germline V lookup: CDR1 MDHEN, CDR2 SYDVKM. CDR3 residues: CASSGTGTDFYEQYF. The CDR3 DNA is TGTGCCAGCAGTGGCACCGGGACAGATTTCTACGAGCAGTACTTC.

This chain connects TRBV4-1 to TRBJ2-3; 13 bases are a match to TRBD2. CDR1 is MGHRA, CDR2 YSYEKL, per germline. The CDR3 is 17 amino acids. V shed 1 base, J shed 4 bases, and the junction held 5 bases outside the gene matches. The CDR3 loop is CASSQGGLAGRPDTQYF. The DNA of the CDR3 is TGCGCCAGCAGCCAAGGGGGACTAGCGGGACGGCCAGATACGCAGTATTTT.

The chain joins TRBV6-5 to TRBJ1-5; possibly TRBD1 for D (6 bases). The CDR3 totals 12 residues. Trimming stripped 2 bases from V and 9 bases from J, with 8 bases between. Germline-derived CDR1 and CDR2 are MNHEY and SVGAGI. The DNA of the CDR3 is TGTGCCAGCAGTTACGGGGGCGGGCCCCAGCATTTT. Translating it yields CASSYGGGPQHF.

V and J are TRBV6-6 and TRBJ1-5; 7 bases fit TRBD1. CDR3 length: 15 amino acids. V lost 6 bases and J lost 0; bases outside the gene matches: 5. CDR1 is MNHNY and CDR2 is SVGAGI in the germline V gene (reference sequence). The CDR3 nucleotides are TGTGCCAGCAGCAGGGGACAGAATAGCAATCAGCCCCAGCATTTT. It translates to CASSRGQNSNQPQHF.

This chain links TRBV2 with TRBJ2-3; 8 nucleotides match TRBD2. J lost 5 bases, V lost 10 bases, and 11 bases had no gene match. Germline values: CDR1 SNHLY, CDR2 FYNNEI. The length of the CDR3 is 14 residues. This chain's CDR3 is CANQQAGEEDTQYF. The CDR3 DNA reads TGTGCCAACCAACAAGCGGGAGAGGAAGATACGCAGTATTTT.

This clonotype was seen a few times. V gene TRBV20-1 combines with J gene TRBJ2-7; D might be TRBD2 (6 bases). Germline lookup yields CDR1 DFQATT and CDR2 SNEGSKA (reference sequence). Trimming took off 0 bases at V and 2 bases at J, with 26 bases between the two ends. This CDR3 region has 19 residues. The CDR3 here is CSARDRSGPFRSGTYEQYF. CDR3 DNA: TGCAGTGCTAGAGATCGATCCGGGCCGTTTCGTAGCGGCACCTACGAGCAGTACTTC.

This clonotype has just a few counts. CDR3: CAWSTSGRGTGELFF. The CDR3 bases are TGTGCCTGGAGCACTAGCGGGAGAGGCACCGGGGAGCTGTTTTTT. The chain is built from TRBV30 and TRBJ2-2; 11 nucleotides line up with TRBD2. This CDR3 has 15 amino acids. Germline V gives CDR1 GTSNPN, CDR2 SVGIG (reference sequence). V lost 3 bases to trimming and J lost 4 bases; unmatched junction nucleotides: 4.

This clonotype showed up just a few times. This chain uses TRBV4-3 with TRBJ1-2; D ambiguous. V was cut by 3 bases and J by 1 base, with 6 bases left in between. There are 13 residues in the CDR3. Germline values: CDR1 LGHNA, CDR2 YSLEER. The CDR3 reads CASSQEGNYGYTF. The CDR3 nucleotides are TGCGCCAGCAGCCAGGAGGGTAACTATGGCTACACCTTC.

The chain employs TRBV20-1 and TRBJ2-7; 8 bases align to TRBD1. CDR3 size: 14 residues. From germline, CDR1 is DFQATT and CDR2 SNEGSKA (reference sequence). The V segment lost 0 bases and the J segment 5 bases; nucleotides outside the gene matches: 6. CDR3 bases: TGCAGTGCTAGAGAGGGCAGGGGGCCCGACGAGCAGTACTTC. It specifies CSAREGRGPDEQYF.

The chain carries TRBV9 and TRBJ2-7; tentatively, D is TRBD1 (5 bases). CDR1 is SGDLS, CDR2 YYNGEE, per germline. V gave up 0 bases and J gave up 4 bases, with 11 bases separating them. There are 14 residues in the CDR3. The CDR3 reads CASSVAQGGYEQYF. The CDR3 bases are TGTGCCAGCAGCGTAGCTCAGGGTGGGTACGAGCAGTACTTC.

The chain combines TRBV15 with TRBJ2-7, with D uncertain. The CDR3 has 13 amino acids. Per germline, CDR1 LNHNV and CDR2 YYDKDF (reference sequence). V was clipped by 1 base and J by 5 bases, with 9 bases between them. CDR3 nucleotides: TGTGCCACCAGCAGAGTAACCCGGAACGAGCAGTACTTC. Its protein product is CATSRVTRNEQYF.

This clonotype has more than one count but fewer than ten. The V gene is TRBV20-1, the J gene TRBJ1-4; TRBD1 might be the D (5 bases). The V gene's germline CDR1 is DFQATT and CDR2 SNEGSKA (reference sequence). The CDR3 runs 18 residues. V gave up 0 bases and J gave up 4 bases, with 21 bases separating them. The CDR3 spells CSARDNTKLRGINEKLFF. The DNA for the CDR3 is TGCAGTGCTAGAGACAATACAAAACTGCGGGGGATTAATGAAAAACTGTTTTTT.